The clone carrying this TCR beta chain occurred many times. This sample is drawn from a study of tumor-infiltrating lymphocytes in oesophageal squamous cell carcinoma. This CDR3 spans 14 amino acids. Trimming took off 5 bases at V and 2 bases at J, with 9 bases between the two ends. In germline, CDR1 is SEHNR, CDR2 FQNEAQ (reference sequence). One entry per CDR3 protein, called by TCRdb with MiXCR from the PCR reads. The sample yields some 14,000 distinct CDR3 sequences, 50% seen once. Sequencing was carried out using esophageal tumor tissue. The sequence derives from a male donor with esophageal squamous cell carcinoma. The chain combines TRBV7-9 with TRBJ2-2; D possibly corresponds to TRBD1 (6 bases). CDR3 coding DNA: TGTGCCAGCAGCCACAGGGCCAACACCGGGGAGCTGTTTTTT. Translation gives CASSHRANTGELFF.